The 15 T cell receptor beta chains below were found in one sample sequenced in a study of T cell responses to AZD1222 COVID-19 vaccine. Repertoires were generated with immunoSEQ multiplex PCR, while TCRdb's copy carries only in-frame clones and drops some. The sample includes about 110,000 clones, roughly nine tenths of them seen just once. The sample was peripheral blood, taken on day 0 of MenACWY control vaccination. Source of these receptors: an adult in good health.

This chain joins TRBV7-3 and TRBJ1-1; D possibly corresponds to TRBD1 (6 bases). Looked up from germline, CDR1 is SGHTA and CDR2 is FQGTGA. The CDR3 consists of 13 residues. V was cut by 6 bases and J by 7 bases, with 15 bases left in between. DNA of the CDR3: TGTGCCAGCAGTCTGTCTGTACAGGGTGAAGCTTTCTTT. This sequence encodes CASSLSVQGEAFF.

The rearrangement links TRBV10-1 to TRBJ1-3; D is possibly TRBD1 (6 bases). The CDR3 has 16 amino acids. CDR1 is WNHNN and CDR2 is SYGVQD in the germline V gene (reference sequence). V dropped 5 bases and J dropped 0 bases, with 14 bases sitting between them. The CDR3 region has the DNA TGCGCCAGCAGTTTCTACAGGGAAAACTCTGGAAACACCATATATTTT. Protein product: CASSFYRENSGNTIYF.

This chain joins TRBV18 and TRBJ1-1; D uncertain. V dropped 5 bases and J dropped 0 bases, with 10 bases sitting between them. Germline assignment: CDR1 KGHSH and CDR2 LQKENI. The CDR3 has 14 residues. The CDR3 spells CASSILVMNTEAFF. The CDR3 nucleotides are TGTGCCAGCTCAATTCTGGTTATGAACACTGAAGCTTTCTTT.

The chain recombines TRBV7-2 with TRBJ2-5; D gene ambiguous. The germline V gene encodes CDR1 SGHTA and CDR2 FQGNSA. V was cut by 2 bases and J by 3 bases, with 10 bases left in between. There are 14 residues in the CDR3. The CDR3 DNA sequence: TGTGCCAGCAGCTTAAGGCGGAAAGAAGAGACCCAGTACTTC. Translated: CASSLRRKEETQYF.

CDR3 amino acids: CASSPWETSSYNEQFF. The CDR3, as DNA: TGTGCCAGCAGCCCTTGGGAAACTAGCTCCTACAATGAGCAGTTCTTC. This chain uses TRBV3-1 (or the pseudogene TRBV3-2) with TRBJ2-1; possibly TRBD2 for D (5 bases). The germline V gene encodes CDR1 LGHDT and CDR2 YNNKEL (reference sequence). V was trimmed by 4 bases and J by 0 bases, leaving 13 bases between them. The CDR3 consists of 16 residues.

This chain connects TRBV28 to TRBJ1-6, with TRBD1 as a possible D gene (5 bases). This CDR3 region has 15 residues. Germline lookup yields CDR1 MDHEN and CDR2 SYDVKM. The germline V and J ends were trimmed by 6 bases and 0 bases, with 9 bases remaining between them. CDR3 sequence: CASRWGSSYNSPLHF. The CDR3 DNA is TGTGCCAGCAGGTGGGGGAGCTCCTATAATTCACCCCTCCACTTT.

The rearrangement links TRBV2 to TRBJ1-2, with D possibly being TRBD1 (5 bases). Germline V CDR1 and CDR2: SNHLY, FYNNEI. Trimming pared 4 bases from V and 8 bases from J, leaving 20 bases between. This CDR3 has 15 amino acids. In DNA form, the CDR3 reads TGTGCCAGCAGTGCGCTTCGAGGGGCCGTGGAGGGCTACACCTTC. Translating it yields CASSALRGAVEGYTF.

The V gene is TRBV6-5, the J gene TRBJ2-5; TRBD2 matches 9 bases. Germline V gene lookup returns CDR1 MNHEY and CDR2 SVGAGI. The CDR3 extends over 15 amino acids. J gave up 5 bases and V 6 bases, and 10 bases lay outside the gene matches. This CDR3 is CASRGSIAGAETQYF. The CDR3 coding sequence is TGTGCCAGCAGGGGGTCCATAGCGGGGGCTGAGACCCAGTACTTC.

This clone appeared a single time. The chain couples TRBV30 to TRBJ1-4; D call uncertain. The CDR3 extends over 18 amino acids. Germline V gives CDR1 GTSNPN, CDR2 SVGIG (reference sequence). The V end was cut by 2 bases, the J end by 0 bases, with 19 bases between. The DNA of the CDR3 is TGTGCCTGGAGTCGAATCGGACTTTTTAATCCAACTAATGAAAAACTGTTTTTT. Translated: CAWSRIGLFNPTNEKLFF.

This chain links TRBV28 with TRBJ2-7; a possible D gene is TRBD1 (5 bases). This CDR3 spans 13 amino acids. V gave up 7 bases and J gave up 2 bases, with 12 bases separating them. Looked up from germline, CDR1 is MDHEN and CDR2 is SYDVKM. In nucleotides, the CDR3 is TGTGCCAGCACTAGAGACAGTGCCTACGAGCAGTACTTC. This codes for CASTRDSAYEQYF.

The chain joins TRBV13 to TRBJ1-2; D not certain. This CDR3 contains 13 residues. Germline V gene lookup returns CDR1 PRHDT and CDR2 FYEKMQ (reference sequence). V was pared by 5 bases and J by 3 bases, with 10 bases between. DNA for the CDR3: TGTGCCAGCAGCCCCGCCACGTACTATGGCTACACCTTC. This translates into CASSPATYYGYTF. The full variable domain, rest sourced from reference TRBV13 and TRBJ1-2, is AAGVIQSPRHLIKEKRETATLKCYPIPRHDTVYWYQQGPGQDPQFLISFYEKMQSDKGSIPDRFSAQQFSDYHSELNMSSLELGDSALYFCASSPATYYGYTFGSGTRLTVV.

For the CDR3, the DNA is TGTGCCAGCGCGCTGGAGGGGGGCGGTGGCTACACCTTC. Its protein is CASALEGGGGYTF. The chain carries TRBV2 and TRBJ1-2, with D perhaps matching TRBD1 (6 bases). Trimming took off 8 bases at V and 7 bases at J, with 17 bases between the two ends. The CDR3 runs to 13 residues. Germline assignment: CDR1 SNHLY and CDR2 FYNNEI.

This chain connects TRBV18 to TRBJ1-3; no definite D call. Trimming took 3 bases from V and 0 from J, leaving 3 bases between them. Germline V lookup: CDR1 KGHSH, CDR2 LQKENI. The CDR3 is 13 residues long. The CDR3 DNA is TGTGCCAGCTCACCGGTCTCTGGAAACACCATATATTTT. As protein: CASSPVSGNTIYF.

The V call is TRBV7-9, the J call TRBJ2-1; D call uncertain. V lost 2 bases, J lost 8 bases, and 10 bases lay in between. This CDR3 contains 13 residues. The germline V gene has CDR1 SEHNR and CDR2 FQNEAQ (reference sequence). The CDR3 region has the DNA TGTGCCAGCAGCTTACTTCTAGGCCATGAGCAGTTCTTC. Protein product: CASSLLLGHEQFF.

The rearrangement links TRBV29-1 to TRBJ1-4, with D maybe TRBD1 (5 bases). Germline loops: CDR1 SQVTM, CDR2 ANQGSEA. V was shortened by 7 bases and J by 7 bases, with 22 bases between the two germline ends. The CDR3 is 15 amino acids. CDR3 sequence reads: CSADQGSVGGEKLFF. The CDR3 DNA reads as TGCAGCGCGGACCAAGGGTCGGTGGGGGGTGAAAAACTGTTTTTT.